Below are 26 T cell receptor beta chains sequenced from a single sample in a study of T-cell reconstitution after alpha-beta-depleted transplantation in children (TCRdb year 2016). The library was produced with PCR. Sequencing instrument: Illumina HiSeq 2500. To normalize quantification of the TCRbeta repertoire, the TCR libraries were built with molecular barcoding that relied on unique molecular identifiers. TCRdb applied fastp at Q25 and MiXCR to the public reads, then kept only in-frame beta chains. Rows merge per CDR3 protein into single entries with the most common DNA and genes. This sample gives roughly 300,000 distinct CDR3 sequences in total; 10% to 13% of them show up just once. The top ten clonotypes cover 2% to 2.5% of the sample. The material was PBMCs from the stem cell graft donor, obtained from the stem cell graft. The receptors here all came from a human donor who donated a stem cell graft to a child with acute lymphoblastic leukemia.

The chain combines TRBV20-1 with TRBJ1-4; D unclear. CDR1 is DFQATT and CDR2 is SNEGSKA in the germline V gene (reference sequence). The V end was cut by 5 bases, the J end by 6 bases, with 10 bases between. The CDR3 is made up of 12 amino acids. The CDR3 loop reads CSAAPSYEKLFF. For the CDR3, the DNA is TGCAGTGCTGCCCCCTCCTATGAAAAACTGTTTTTT.

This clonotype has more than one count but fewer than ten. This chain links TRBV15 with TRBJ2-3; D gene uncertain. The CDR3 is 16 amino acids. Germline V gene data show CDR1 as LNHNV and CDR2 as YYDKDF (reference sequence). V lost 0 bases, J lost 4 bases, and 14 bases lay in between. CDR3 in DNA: TGTGCCACCAGCAGAGATTTGCCCTCGATAGCAGATACGCAGTATTTT. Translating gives CATSRDLPSIADTQYF.

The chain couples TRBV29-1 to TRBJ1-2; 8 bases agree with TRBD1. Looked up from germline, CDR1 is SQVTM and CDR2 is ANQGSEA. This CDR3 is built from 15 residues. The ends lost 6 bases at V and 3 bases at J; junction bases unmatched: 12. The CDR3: CSVPGQGTRHYGYTF. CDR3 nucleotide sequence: TGCAGCGTGCCAGGACAGGGAACTCGTCACTATGGCTACACCTTC.

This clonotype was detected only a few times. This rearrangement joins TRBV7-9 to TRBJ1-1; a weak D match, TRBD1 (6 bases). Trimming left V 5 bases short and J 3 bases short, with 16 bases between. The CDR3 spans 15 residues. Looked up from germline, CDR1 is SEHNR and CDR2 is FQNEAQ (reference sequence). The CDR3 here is CASSPVGGGDTEAFF. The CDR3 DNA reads TGTGCCAGCAGCCCAGTAGGGGGGGGCGACACTGAAGCTTTCTTT.

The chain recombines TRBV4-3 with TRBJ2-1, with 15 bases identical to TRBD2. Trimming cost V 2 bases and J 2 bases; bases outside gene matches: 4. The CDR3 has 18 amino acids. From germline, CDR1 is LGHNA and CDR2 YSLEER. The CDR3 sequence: CASSQFGTSGRTYNEQFF. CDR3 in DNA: TGCGCCAGCAGCCAATTCGGGACTAGCGGGAGGACCTACAATGAGCAGTTCTTC.

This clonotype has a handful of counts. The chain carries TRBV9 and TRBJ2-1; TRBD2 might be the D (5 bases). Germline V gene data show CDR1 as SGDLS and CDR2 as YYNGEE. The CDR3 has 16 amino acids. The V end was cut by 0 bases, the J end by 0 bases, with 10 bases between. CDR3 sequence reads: CASSVAGESSYNEQFF. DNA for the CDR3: TGTGCCAGCAGCGTAGCTGGGGAGAGCTCCTACAATGAGCAGTTCTTC.

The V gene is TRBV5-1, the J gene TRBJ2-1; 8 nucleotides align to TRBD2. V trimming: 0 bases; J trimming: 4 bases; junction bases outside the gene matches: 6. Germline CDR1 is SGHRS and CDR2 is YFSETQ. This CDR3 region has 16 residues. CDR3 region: CASSLVKVAGYNEQFF. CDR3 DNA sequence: TGCGCCAGCAGCTTGGTAAAGGTAGCGGGATACAATGAGCAGTTCTTC.

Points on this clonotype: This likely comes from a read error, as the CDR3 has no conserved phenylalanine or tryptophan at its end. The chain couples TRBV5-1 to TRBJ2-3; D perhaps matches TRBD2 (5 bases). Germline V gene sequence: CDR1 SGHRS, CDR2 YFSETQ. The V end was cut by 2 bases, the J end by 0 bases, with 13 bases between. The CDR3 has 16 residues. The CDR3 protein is CASSFQRPPSTDTQYS. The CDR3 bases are TGCGCCAGCAGCTTTCAGCGGCCTCCAAGCACAGATACGCAGTATTCT.

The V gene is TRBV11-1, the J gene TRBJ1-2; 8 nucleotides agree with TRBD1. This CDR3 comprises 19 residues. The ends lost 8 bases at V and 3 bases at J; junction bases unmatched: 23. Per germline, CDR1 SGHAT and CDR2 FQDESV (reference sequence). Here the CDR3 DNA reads TGTGCCAGCGCCGAGACAGGGGCCCTCTTCCTATCTTCTGACTATGGCTACACCTTC. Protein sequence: CASAETGALFLSSDYGYTF.

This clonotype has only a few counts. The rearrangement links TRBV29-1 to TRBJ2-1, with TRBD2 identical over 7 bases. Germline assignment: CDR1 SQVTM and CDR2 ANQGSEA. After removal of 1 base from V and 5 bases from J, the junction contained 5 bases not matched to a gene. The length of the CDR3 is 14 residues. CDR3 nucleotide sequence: TGCAGCGTTGAAGGCCTAGCGGAACACAATGAGCAGTTCTTC. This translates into CSVEGLAEHNEQFF.

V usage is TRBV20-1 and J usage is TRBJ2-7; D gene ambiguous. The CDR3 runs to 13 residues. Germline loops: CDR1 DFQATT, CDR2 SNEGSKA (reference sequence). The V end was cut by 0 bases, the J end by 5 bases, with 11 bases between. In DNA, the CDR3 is TGCAGTGCTAGAGAGATCAATTCTAACGAGCAGTACTTC. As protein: CSAREINSNEQYF.

The CDR3 DNA sequence: TGTGCCAGCTCACCGGCATATTATCAGCCCCAGCATTTT. Translation gives CASSPAYYQPQHF. This chain links TRBV18 with TRBJ1-5; no definite D call. CDR1 is KGHSH and CDR2 is LQKENI in the germline V gene. Trimming shortened V by 3 bases and J by 5 bases, and 8 bases separated the two germline ends. The CDR3 sequence is 13 residues long.

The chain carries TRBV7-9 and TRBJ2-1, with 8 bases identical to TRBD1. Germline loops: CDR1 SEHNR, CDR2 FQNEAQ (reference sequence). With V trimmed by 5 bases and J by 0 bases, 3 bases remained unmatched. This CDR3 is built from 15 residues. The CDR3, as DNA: TGTGCCAGCAGCATAACAGGGGGCTCCTACAATGAGCAGTTCTTC. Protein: CASSITGGSYNEQFF.

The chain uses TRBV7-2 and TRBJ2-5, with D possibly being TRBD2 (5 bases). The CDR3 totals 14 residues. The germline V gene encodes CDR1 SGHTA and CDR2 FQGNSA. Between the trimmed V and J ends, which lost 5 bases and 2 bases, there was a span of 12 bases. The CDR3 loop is CASSPGSTQETQYF. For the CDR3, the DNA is TGTGCCAGCAGCCCTGGGAGTACTCAAGAGACCCAGTACTTC.

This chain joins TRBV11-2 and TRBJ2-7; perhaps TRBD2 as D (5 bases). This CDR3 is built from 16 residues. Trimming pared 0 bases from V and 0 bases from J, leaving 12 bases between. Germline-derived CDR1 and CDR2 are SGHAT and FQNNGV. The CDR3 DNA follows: TGTGCCAGCAGCTTAGACACTGGAGGAATCTCCTACGAGCAGTACTTC. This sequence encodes CASSLDTGGISYEQYF. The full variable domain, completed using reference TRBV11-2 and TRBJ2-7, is EAGVAQSPRYKIIEKRQSVAFWCNPISGHATLYWYQQILGQGPKLLIQFQNNGVVDDSQLPKDRFSAERLKGVDSTLKIQPAKLEDSAVYLCASSLDTGGISYEQYFGPGTRLTVT.

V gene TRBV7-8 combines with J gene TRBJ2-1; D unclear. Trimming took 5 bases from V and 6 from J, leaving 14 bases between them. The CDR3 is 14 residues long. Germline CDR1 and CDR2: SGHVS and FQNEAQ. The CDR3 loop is CASSSRAPGNEQFF. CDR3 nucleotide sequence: TGTGCCAGCAGCAGCCGGGCCCCCGGCAATGAGCAGTTCTTC.

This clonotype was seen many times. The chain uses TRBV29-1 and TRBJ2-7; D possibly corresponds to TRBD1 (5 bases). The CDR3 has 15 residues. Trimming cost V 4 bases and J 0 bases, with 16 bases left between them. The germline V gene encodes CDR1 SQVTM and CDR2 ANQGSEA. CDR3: CSVAQNRYGSYEQYF. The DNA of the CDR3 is TGCAGCGTTGCCCAAAACAGGTACGGCTCCTACGAGCAGTACTTC.

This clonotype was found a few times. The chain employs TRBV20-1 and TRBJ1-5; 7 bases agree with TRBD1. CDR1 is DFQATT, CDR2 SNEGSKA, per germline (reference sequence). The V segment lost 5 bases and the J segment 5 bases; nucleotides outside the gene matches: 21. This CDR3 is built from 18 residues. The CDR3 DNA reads TGCAGTGCTTCCACAGGGGTCGACCGACCTAACGGGGATCAGCCCCAGCATTTT. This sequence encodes CSASTGVDRPNGDQPQHF.

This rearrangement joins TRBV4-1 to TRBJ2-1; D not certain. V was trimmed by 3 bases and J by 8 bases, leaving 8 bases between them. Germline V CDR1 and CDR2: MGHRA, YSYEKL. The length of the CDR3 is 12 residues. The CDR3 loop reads CASSHARDEQFF. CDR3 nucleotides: TGCGCCAGCAGCCACGCTAGAGATGAGCAGTTCTTC.

The CDR3 bases are TGTGCCAGCACCAAAGGGGTGGGGGTACCTCAGCCCCAGCATTTT. Its translation: CASTKGVGVPQPQHF. The V and J genes are TRBV12-3 or TRBV12-4 and TRBJ1-5, with D possibly matching TRBD1 (5 bases). The CDR3 covers 15 residues. V was cut by 7 bases and J by 6 bases, with 19 bases left in between.

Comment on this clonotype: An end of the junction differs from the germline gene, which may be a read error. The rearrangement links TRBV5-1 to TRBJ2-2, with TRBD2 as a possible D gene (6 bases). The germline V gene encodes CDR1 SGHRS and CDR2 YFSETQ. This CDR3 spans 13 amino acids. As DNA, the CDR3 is TGCGCCAGCGGGACTTCGAACACCGGGGAGCCGTTTTTT. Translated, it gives CASGTSNTGEPFF.

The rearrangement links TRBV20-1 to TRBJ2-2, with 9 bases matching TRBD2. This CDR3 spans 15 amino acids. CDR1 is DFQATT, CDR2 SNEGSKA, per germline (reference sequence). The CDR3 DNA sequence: TGCAGCCCAAGGGGCGGGAGGGCCAACACCGGGGAGCTGTTTTTT. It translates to CSPRGGRANTGELFF.

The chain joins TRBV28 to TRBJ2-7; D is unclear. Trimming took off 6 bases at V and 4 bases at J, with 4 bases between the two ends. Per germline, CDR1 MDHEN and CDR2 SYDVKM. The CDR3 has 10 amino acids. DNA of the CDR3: TGTGCCAGCAGGCGGTACGAGCAGTACTTC. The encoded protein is CASRRYEQYF.

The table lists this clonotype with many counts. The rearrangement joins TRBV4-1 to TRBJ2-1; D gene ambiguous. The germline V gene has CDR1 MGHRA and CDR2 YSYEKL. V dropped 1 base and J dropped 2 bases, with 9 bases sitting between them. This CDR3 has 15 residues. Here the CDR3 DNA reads TGCGCCAGCAGCCAAGGAGCCGCGCCCTACAATGAGCAGTTCTTC. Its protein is CASSQGAAPYNEQFF.

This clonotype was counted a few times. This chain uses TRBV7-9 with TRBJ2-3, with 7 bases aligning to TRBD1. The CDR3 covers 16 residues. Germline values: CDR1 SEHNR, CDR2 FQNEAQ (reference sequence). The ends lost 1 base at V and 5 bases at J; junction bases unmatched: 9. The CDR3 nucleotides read TGTGCCAGCAGCTTAGGTTGGGCTGCAGGGGGAGATACGCAGTATTTT. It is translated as CASSLGWAAGGDTQYF.

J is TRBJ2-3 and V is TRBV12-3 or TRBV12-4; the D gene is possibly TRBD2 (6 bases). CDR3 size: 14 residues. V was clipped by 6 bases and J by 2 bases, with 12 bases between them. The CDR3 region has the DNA TGTGCCAGCAGGAGGTCGGGAGCCACAGATACGCAGTATTTT. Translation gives CASRRSGATDTQYF.